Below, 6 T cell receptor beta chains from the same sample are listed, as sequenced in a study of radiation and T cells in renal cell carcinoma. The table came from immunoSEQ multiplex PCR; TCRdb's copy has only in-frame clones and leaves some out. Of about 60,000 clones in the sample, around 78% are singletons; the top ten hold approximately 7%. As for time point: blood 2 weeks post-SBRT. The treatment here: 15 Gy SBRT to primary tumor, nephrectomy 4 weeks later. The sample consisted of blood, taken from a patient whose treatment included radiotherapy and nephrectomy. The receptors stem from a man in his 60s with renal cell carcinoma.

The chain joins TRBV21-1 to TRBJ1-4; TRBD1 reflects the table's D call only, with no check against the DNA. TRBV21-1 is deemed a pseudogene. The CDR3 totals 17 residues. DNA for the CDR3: TGTGCCAGCAGCAAGAACGGACAGGGTGAAACTAATGAAAAACTGTTTTTT. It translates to CASSKNGQGETNEKLFF.

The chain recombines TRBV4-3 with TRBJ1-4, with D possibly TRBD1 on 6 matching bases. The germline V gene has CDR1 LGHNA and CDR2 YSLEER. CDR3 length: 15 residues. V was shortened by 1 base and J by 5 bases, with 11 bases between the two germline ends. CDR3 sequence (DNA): TGCGCCAGCAGCCAAGGGGACAACGCCAATGAAAAACTGTTTTTT. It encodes CASSQGDNANEKLFF.

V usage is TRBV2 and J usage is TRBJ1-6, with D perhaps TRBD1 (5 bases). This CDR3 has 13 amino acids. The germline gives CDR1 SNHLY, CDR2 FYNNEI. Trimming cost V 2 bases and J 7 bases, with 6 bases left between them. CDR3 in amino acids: CASSERGNSPLHF. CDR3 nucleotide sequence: TGTGCCAGCAGTGAAAGGGGCAATTCACCCCTCCACTTT.

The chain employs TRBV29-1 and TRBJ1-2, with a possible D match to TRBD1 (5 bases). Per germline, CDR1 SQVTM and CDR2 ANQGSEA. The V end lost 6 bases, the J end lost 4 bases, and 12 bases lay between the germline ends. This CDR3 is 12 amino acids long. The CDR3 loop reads CSVGWGIYGYTF. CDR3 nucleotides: TGCAGCGTAGGGTGGGGCATCTATGGCTACACCTTC.

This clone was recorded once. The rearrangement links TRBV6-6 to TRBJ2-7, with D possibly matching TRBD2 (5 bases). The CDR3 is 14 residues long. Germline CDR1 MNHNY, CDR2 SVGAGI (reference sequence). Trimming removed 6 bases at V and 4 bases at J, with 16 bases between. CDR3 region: CASSPRTGKYEQYV. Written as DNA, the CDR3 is TGTGCCAGCAGCCCCCGGACTGGAAAGTACGAGCAGTACGTC.

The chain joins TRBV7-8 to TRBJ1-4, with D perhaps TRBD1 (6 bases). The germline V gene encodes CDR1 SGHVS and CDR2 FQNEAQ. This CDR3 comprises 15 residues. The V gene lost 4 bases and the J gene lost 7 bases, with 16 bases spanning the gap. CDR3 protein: CASSSKTQGFEKLFF. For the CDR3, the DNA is TGTGCCAGCAGCTCCAAAACTCAGGGGTTTGAAAAACTGTTTTTT. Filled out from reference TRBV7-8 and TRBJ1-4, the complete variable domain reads GAGVSQSPRYKVAKRGQDVALRCDPISGHVSLFWYQQALGQGPEFLTYFQNEAQLDKSGLPSDRFFAERPEGSVSTLKIQRTQQEDSAVYLCASSSKTQGFEKLFFGSGTQLSVL.